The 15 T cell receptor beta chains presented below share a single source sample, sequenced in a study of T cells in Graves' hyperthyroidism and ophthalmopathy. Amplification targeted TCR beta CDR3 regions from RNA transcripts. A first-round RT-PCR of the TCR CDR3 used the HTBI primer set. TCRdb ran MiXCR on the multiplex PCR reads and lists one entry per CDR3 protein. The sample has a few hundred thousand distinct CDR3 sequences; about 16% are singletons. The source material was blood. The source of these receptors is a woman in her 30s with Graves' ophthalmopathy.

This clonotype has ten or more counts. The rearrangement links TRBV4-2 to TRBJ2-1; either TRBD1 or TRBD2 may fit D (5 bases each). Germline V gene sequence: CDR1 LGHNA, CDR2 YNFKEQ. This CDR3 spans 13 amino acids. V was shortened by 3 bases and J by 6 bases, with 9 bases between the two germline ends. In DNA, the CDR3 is TGTGCCAGCAGCCACCGGGACCCCAATGAGCAGTTCTTC. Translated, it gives CASSHRDPNEQFF.

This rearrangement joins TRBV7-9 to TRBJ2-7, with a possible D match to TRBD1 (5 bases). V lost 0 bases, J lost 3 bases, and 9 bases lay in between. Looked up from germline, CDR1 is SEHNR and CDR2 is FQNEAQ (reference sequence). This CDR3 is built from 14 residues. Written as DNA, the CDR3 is TGTGCCAGCAGCTTAGCGCTCAGGGACTACGAGCAGTACTTC. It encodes CASSLALRDYEQYF.

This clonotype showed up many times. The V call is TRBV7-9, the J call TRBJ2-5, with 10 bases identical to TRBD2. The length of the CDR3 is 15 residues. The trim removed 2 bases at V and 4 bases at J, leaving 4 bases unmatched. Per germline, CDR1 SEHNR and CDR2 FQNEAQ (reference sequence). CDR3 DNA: TGTGCCAGCAGCTTAATAGCGGGAGGAGGAGAGACCCAGTACTTC. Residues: CASSLIAGGGETQYF.

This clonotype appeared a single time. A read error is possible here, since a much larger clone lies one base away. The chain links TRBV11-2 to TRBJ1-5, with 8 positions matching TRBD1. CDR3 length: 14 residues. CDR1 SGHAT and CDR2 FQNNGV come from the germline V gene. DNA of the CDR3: TGTGCCAGCAGGGACAGGGAAGGGGATCAGCCCCAGCGTTTT. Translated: CASRDREGDQPQRF.

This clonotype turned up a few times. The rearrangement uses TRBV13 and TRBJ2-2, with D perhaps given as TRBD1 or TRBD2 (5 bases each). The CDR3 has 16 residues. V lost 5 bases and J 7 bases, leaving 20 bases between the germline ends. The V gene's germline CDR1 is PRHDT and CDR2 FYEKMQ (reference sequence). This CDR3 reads CASSPRGPGFLGELFF. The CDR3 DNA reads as TGTGCCAGCAGCCCTCGGGGCCCAGGTTTCCTCGGGGAGCTGTTTTTT.

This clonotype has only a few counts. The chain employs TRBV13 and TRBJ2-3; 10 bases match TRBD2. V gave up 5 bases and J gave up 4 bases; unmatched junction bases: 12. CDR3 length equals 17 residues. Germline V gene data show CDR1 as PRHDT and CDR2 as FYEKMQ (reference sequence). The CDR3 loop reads CASSPRLAGDKPDTQYF. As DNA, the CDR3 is TGTGCCAGCAGCCCCCGCCTAGCGGGAGATAAACCAGATACGCAGTATTTT.

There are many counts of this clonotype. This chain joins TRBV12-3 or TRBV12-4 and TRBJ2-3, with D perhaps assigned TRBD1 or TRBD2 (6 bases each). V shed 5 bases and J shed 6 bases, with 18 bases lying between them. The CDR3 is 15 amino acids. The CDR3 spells CASSERGRRSDTQYF. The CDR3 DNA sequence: TGTGCCAGCAGTGAAAGGGGGAGGAGGTCCGATACGCAGTATTTT.

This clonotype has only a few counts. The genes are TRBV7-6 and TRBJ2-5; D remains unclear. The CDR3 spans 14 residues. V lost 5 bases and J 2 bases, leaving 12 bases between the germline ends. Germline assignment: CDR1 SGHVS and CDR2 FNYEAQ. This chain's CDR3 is CASSPSHSQETQYF. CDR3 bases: TGTGCCAGCAGCCCCTCCCACAGTCAAGAGACCCAGTACTTC.

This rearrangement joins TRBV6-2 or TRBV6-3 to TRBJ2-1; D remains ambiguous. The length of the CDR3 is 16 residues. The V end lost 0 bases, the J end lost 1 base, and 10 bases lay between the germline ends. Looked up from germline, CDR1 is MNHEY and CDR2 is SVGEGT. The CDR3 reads CASSYSIQVSYNEQFF. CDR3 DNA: TGTGCCAGCAGTTACTCGATTCAGGTGTCCTACAATGAGCAGTTCTTC.

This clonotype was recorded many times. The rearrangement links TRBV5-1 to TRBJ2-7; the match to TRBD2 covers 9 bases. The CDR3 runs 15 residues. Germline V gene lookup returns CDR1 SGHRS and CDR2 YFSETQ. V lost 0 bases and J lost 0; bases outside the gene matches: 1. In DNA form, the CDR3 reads TGCGCCAGCAGCTTGGCTAGCGGGAACTCCTACGAGCAGTACTTC. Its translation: CASSLASGNSYEQYF.

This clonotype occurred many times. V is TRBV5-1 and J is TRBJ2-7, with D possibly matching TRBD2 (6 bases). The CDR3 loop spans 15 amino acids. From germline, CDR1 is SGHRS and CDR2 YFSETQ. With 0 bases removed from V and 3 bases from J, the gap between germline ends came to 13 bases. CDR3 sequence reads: CASSLGAGPVYEQYF. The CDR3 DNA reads TGCGCCAGCAGCTTGGGAGCGGGTCCCGTCTACGAGCAGTACTTC.

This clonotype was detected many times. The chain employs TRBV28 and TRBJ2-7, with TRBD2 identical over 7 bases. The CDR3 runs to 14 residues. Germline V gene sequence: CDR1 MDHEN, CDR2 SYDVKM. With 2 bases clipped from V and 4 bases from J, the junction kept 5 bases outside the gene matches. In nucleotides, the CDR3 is TGTGCCAGCAGTTTAGGAGCGGGATGGTACGAGCAGTACTTC. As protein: CASSLGAGWYEQYF.

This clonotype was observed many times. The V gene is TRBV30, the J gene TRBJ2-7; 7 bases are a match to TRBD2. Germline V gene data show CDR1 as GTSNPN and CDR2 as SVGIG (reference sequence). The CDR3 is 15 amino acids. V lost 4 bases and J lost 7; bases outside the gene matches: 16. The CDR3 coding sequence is TGTGCCTGGATACCGGATGCGATAGCGGGTCGGGAGCAGTACTTC. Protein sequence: CAWIPDAIAGREQYF.

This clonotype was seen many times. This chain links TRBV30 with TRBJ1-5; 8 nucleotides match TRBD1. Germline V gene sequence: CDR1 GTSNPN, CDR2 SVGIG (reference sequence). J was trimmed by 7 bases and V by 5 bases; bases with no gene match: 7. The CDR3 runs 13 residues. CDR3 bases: TGTGCCTGGGAATCAGGGGGCGGACAGCCCCAGCATTTT. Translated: CAWESGGGQPQHF.

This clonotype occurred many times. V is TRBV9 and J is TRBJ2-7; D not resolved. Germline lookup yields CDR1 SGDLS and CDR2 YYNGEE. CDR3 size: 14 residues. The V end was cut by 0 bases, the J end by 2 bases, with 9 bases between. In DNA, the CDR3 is TGTGCCAGCAGCGTAGGTTGGGCAGCCTACGAGCAGTACTTC. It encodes CASSVGWAAYEQYF.